Listed below are T cell receptor beta chains from one sample, sequenced in a study of blood T cell repertoires in COVID-19. Some clones are missing from TCRdb's copy, which holds only in-frame ones; the method was immunoSEQ multiplex PCR. The table includes roughly 260,000 clones, about 88% detected once. Source material: peripheral blood. Receptors were obtained from a woman between 40 and 55 years old who had recovered from COVID-19. The CDR3 runs from the conserved cysteine through the conserved F or W. The order of the fields is clone size, D gene, J gene, V gene, CDR3 protein, CDR3 DNA. The D gene is left open where the match is weak. Clone size is stated in some rows and not others, as once, few, many or a class when expanded.

NA | NA | TRBJ2-7 | TRBV19 | CASSIDSDGYEQYF | TGTGCCAGTAGTATAGATAGCGACGGCTACGAGCAGTACTTC
NA | TRBD2 | TRBJ2-7 | TRBV11-3 | CASSLENSGSYEQYF | TGTGCCAGCAGCTTAGAGAATAGCGGGAGCTACGAGCAGTACTTC
NA | NA | TRBJ1-1 | TRBV5-1 | CASSRLATGSDTEAFF | TGCGCCAGCAGCCGCTTAGCTACAGGCTCAGACACTGAAGCTTTCTTT
NA | NA | TRBJ1-3 | TRBV19 | CASSFPGGRGGNTIYF | TGTGCCAGTAGTTTCCCCGGGGGGAGAGGTGGAAACACCATATATTTT
once | NA | TRBJ2-2 | TRBV27 | CASSWVPGGLGGELFF | TGTGCCAGCAGTTGGGTCCCCGGGGGATTGGGCGGGGAGCTGTTTTTT
NA | NA | TRBJ1-4 | TRBV25-1 | CASSEYRLGVSEKLFF | TGTGCCAGCAGTGAATATAGGTTGGGAGTCAGTGAAAAACTGTTTTTT
NA | NA | TRBJ1-3 | TRBV28 | CASTLSWSGVFSGNTIYF | TGTGCCAGCACCTTAAGCTGGTCGGGGGTATTCTCTGGAAACACCATATATTTT
NA | TRBD1 | TRBJ1-5 | TRBV28 | CASSLLDRDNQPQHF | TGTGCCAGCAGTTTATTGGACAGGGACAATCAGCCCCAGCATTTT
once | NA | TRBJ2-1 | TRBV11-1 | CASSSLAASYNEQFF | TGTGCCAGCAGCTCACTAGCCGCGTCCTACAATGAGCAGTTCTTC
NA | TRBD2 | TRBJ2-7 | TRBV9 | CASSVSGGTGYEQYF | TGTGCCAGCAGCGTTAGCGGGGGGACTGGCTACGAGCAGTACTTC
NA | TRBD1 | TRBJ2-3 | TRBV11-3 | CASSLAGRGSHTDTQYF | TGTGCCAGCAGCTTAGCCGGCAGGGGGTCCCACACAGATACGCAGTATTTT
NA | NA | TRBJ2-2 | TRBV7-8 | CASSLEIGAGELFF | TGTGCCAGCAGCTTAGAAATAGGAGCCGGGGAGCTGTTTTTT
NA | TRBD1 | TRBJ1-2 | TRBV11-1 | CASSFRPGTGFYGYTF | TGTGCCAGCAGCTTCCGACCCGGGACAGGATTCTATGGCTACACCTTC
NA | NA | TRBJ2-5 | TRBV7-2 | CASSLYTRVQETQYF | TGTGCCAGCAGCTTATATACCAGGGTCCAAGAGACCCAGTACTTC
few | TRBD2 | TRBJ2-5 | TRBV11-3 | CASSSHPSLRGQETQYF | TGTGCCAGCAGCTCCCATCCCTCGTTGCGGGGGCAAGAGACCCAGTACTTC
NA | NA | TRBJ1-5 | TRBV7-2 | CASSFHWGGNQPQHF | TGTGCCAGCAGCTTTCATTGGGGGGGCAATCAGCCCCAGCATTTT
NA | TRBD2 | TRBJ2-3 | TRBV6-5 | CAAVGAGSTDTQYF | TGTGCCGCTGTCGGAGCGGGGAGCACAGATACGCAGTATTTT
NA | NA | TRBJ1-2 | TRBV5-6 | CASSFVGRTNYGYTF | TGTGCCAGCAGCTTCGTAGGGAGGACTAACTATGGCTACACCTTC
NA | TRBD2 | TRBJ2-5 | TRBV4-2 | CASSRGLAGGFGGETQYF | TGTGCCAGCAGCCGGGGACTAGCGGGAGGGTTTGGTGGCGAGACCCAGTACTTC
NA | TRBD1 | TRBJ1-2 | TRBV7-2 | CASSLGTGSGYGYTF | TGTGCCAGCAGCTTAGGGACAGGGTCAGGCTATGGCTACACCTTC
NA | NA | TRBJ1-6 | TRBV7-2 | CASSFVSGTVGSPLHF | TGTGCCAGCAGCTTCGTGAGCGGGACGGTAGGGTCACCCCTCCACTTT
NA | TRBD1 | TRBJ2-5 | TRBV7-3 | CASSLTGQGDEETQYF | TGTGCCAGCAGCTTAACGGGACAGGGGGATGAAGAGACCCAGTACTTC
once | TRBD1 | TRBJ2-3 | TRBV24-1 | CATSSPGQGTDTQYF | TGTGCCACCAGTTCTCCGGGACAGGGGACAGATACACAGTATTTT
NA | NA | TRBJ1-2 | TRBV25-1 | CASSELGGERGGYTF | TGTGCCAGCAGTGAATTGGGTGGAGAGCGGGGTGGCTACACCTTC
NA | NA | TRBJ2-7 | TRBV6-1 | CASSGRWALGLGEQYF | TGTGCCAGCAGTGGCCGATGGGCATTGGGGCTGGGCGAGCAGTACTTC
NA | NA | TRBJ1-2 | TRBV7-2 | CASSLAPQGMSYGYTF | TGTGCCAGCAGCTTAGCCCCACAGGGCATGAGCTATGGCTACACCTTC
NA | NA | TRBJ2-7 | TRBV19 | CASSIVAGSYEQYF | TGTGCCAGTAGTATAGTGGCGGGCTCCTACGAGCAGTACTTC
NA | TRBD1 | TRBJ2-6 | TRBV6-2/TRBV6-3 | CASSSWTGPSGANVLTF | TGTGCCAGCAGTTCCTGGACAGGACCCTCTGGGGCCAACGTCCTGACTTTC
NA | NA | TRBJ2-2 | TRBV10-3 | CAISDLVNTGELFF | TGTGCCATCAGTGACTTAGTGAACACCGGGGAGCTGTTTTTT
NA | NA | TRBJ2-7 | TRBV6-1 | CASSDPGIVGYEQYF | TGTGCCAGCAGTGACCCGGGGATAGTGGGGTACGAGCAGTACTTC
NA | NA | TRBJ1-2 | TRBV6-2/TRBV6-3 | CASSSTGIPLVMRGYTF | TGTGCCAGCAGTTCCACAGGGATCCCCCTGGTTATGAGGGGCTACACCTTC